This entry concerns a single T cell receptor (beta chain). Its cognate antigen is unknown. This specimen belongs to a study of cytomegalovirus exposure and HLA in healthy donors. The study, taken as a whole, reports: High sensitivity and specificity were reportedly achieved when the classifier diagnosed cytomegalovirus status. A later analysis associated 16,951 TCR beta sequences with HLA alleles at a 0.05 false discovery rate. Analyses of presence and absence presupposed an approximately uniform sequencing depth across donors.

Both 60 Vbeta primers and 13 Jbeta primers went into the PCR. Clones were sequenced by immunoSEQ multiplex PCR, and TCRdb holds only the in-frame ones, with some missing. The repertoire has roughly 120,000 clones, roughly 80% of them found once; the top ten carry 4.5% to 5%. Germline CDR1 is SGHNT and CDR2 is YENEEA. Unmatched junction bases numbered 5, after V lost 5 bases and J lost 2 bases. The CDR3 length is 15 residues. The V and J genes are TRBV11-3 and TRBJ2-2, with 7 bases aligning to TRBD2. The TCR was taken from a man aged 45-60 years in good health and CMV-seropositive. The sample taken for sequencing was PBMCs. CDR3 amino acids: CASSGGGTNTGELFF. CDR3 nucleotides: TGTGCCAGCAGCGGGGGGGGAACTAACACCGGGGAGCTGTTTTTT.